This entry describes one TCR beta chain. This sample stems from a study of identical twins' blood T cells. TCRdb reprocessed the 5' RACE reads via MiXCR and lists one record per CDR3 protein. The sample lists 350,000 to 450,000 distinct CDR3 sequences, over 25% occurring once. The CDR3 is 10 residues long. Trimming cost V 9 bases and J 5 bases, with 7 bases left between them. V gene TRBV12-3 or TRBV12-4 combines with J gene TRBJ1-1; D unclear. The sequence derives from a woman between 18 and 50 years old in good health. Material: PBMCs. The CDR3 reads CASRKTEAFF. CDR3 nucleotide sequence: TGTGCCAGTAGGAAGACTGAAGCTTTCTTT.